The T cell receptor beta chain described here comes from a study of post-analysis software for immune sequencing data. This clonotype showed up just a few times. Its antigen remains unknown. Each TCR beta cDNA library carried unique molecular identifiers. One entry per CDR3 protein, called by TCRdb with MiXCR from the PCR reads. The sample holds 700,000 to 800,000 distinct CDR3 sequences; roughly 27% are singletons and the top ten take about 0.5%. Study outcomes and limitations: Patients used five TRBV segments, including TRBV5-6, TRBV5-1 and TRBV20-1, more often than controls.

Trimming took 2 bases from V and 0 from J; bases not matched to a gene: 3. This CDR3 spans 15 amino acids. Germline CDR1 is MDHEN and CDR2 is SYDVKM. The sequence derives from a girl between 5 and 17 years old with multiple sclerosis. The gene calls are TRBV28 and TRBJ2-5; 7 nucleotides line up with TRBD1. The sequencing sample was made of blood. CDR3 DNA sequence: TGTGCCAGCAGTTTAATAGGACAGGACCAAGAGACCCAGTACTTC. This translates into CASSLIGQDQETQYF.